This record concerns one TCR beta chain sequence. This entry comes from a study of cytomegalovirus exposure and HLA in healthy donors. The CDR3 is 13 residues long. The germline CDR1 and CDR2 sequences are SGHVS and FNYEAQ. V was trimmed by 5 bases and J by 8 bases, leaving 15 bases between them. With 60 Vbeta and 13 Jbeta primers, the PCR was carried out. Clones were sequenced by immunoSEQ multiplex PCR, and TCRdb holds only the in-frame ones, with some missing. This table has around 72,000 clones, 60% to 75% appearing once. The clonotype was recovered from a man in his forties in good health and CMV-seropositive. Sequencing input: PBMCs. This rearrangement joins TRBV7-6 to TRBJ1-2; TRBD1 might be the D (6 bases). CDR3 DNA: TGTGCCAGCAGCGATCAGGGGCTTTGGGGCTACACCTTC. Translation gives CASSDQGLWGYTF.